This is a list of T cell receptor beta chains from one sample in a study of T cell responses to AZD1222 COVID-19 vaccine. Assay: immunoSEQ multiplex PCR; the TCRdb copy retains only in-frame clones and omits some. Here the sample spans some 120,000 clones, nearly 90% being singletons. The material was peripheral blood, obtained on day 0 of AZD1222 vaccination. Receptors originate from an adult in good health. Both conserved end residues are trimmed from each CDR3.

13	TRBV30	TRBJ1-6	AWSGIGTGDSPLH
13	TRBV7-2	TRBJ1-5	ASSLAGKSNQPQH
15	TRBV13	TRBJ2-1	ASSTGTSGTWYNEQF
13	TRBV19	TRBJ1-2	ASSVGTRANYGYT
10	TRBV19	TRBJ1-2	ASTGTSEGYT
11	TRBV11-2	TRBJ2-1	AGGGSSYNEQF
11	TRBV5-1	TRBJ1-1	ASSYNQNTEAF
14	TRBV28	TRBJ2-7	ASSPPRSGYSYEQY
13	TRBV18	TRBJ2-2	ASSPVGANTGELF
11	TRBV19	TRBJ2-7	ASRTSQGYEQY
15	TRBV5-4	TRBJ2-4	ASSLGWGGPDKNIQY
11	TRBV19	TRBJ1-4	ASSPGPGEKLF
12	TRBV6-5	TRBJ1-5	ASRLRGSNQPQH